This T cell receptor beta chain was captured in a study of stem cell transplantation in POMP-related autoinflammatory disease. Overall study: Before transplant: CD4+ naive skewing, low CD8+ proportions, reduced cytokine secretion. Study-wide points: Across all analyzed T-cell subsets, patients with PRAID tended toward reduced diversity and increased clonality.

On this clone itself: What it recognizes is unknown.

The CDR3 consists of 14 residues. V was pared by 6 bases and J by 1 base, with 13 bases between. Germline V gene data show CDR1 as KGHSH and CDR2 as LQKENI. TCRdb's copy holds only in-frame clones and misses some; the assay was immunoSEQ multiplex PCR. The data show tens of thousands of clones, approximately 90% seen once. The input for sequencing was CD4+ T cells from PBMCs, taken after stem cell transplantation. The TCR comes from a human patient with POMP-related autoinflammation and immune dysregulation (PRAID). The graft donor may have given rise to some T cells. The chain uses TRBV18 and TRBJ2-7, with a possible D match to TRBD2 (6 bases). The CDR3 coding sequence is TGTGCCAGCTCTCCCCCTAGCGCTTCCTACGAGCAGTACTTC. Protein product: CASSPPSASYEQYF.